This T cell receptor beta chain stems from a study of shared clonotypes between healthy human individuals. All donors were Caucasian adults living in Nashville, Tennessee. Loaded into unsorted PBMC replicate PCRs was roughly 300 ng DNA, roughly 30,000 T cell genomes. This table comes from immunoSEQ multiplex PCR, and its TCRdb copy is limited to in-frame clones, with some not included. Among 490,000 or so clones listed, 76% were seen once. Sequencing input: PBMCs. The clonotype was recovered from a woman aged 40 to 50 in good health. Some clones in this sample may be carry-over from other donors' samples.

CDR3 amino acids: CASSYDKTGELFF. Here the CDR3 DNA reads TGTGCCAGCAGTTACGACAAAACCGGGGAGCTGTTTTTT. The V gene is TRBV6-5, the J gene TRBJ2-2; D unresolved. The germline V and J ends were trimmed by 2 bases and 5 bases, with 6 bases remaining between them. Germline V gives CDR1 MNHEY, CDR2 SVGAGI. This CDR3 has 13 amino acids.